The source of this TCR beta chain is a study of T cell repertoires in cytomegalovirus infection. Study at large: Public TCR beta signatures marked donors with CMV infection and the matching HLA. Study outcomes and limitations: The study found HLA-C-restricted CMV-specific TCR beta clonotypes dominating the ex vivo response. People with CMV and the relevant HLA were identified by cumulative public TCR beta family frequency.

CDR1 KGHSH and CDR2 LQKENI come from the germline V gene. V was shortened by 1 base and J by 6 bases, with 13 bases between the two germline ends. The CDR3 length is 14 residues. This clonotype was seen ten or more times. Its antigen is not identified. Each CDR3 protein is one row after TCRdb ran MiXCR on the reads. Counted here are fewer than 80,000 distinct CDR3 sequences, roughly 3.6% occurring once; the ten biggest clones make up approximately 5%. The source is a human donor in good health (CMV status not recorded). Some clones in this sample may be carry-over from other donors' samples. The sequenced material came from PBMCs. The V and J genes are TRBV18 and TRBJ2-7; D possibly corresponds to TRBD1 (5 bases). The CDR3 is CASSPQGNRREQYF. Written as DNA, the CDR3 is TGTGCCAGCTCACCACAGGGGAACCGGCGCGAGCAGTACTTC.